These 17 T cell receptor beta chains originate from one sample sequenced in a study of CD8 T cells in ankylosing spondylitis. TCRdb itself ran the 5' RACE reads through MiXCR, one entry per CDR3 protein. The sample yields 180,000 or so distinct CDR3 sequences, around 10% seen once. Sequences were obtained from blood, either unsorted or a sorted T cell fraction (not recorded which). Receptors originate from a male donor with ankylosing spondylitis or in good health (not recorded which).

This clonotype was counted between two and nine times. This chain's CDR3 is CASSQDLDWGSGELFF. The CDR3 coding sequence is TGTGCCAGCAGCCAAGATCTCGACTGGGGATCGGGGGAGCTGTTTTTT. The chain has TRBV14 and TRBJ2-2; D gene ambiguous. V shed 0 bases and J shed 8 bases, with 16 bases lying between them. The CDR3 is 16 amino acids. Germline CDR1 reads SGHDN; CDR2 reads FVKESK.

This clonotype was seen repeatedly, ten times or more. This chain connects TRBV24-1 to TRBJ2-1; unclear D gene. This CDR3 comprises 16 residues. Germline values: CDR1 KGHDR, CDR2 SFDVKD. Trimming stripped 1 base from V and 2 bases from J, with 11 bases between. CDR3 DNA: TGTGCCACCAGTGATTTTCGGCTGGGAACCTACAATGAGCAGTTCTTC. It encodes CATSDFRLGTYNEQFF.

This clonotype was recorded at least ten times. Mismatch with germline at one junction end may stem from a read error. The chain is built from TRBV5-5 and TRBJ1-1; D not certain. There are 11 residues in the CDR3. In germline, CDR1 is SGHKS, CDR2 YYEKEE (reference sequence). As DNA, the CDR3 is TGTGCCAGCAGCTTGGAGTGGAGAACTCAATTT. Translation: CASSLEWRTQF.

This clonotype was observed many times. The chain recombines TRBV29-1 with TRBJ2-1; D is ambiguous. The germline gives CDR1 SQVTM, CDR2 ANQGSEA. Trimming took 4 bases from V and 6 from J, leaving 10 bases between them. The CDR3 loop spans 12 amino acids. CDR3: CSVGIRRNEQFF. For the CDR3, the DNA is TGCAGCGTTGGGATACGGCGCAATGAGCAGTTCTTC.

The chain joins TRBV9 to TRBJ2-7; D call uncertain. In germline, CDR1 is SGDLS, CDR2 YYNGEE. This CDR3 contains 10 residues. V was cut by 0 bases and J by 6 bases, with 1 base left in between. CDR3 region: CASSVGEQYF. The CDR3, as DNA: TGTGCCAGCAGCGTAGGCGAGCAGTACTTC.

This clonotype was recorded at least ten times. J is TRBJ2-1 and V is TRBV11-2; D ambiguous. This CDR3 is built from 15 residues. Germline CDR1 reads SGHAT; CDR2 reads FQNNGV. The V end lost 4 bases, the J end lost 6 bases, and 16 bases lay between the germline ends. CDR3 protein: CASSSLNSAPNEQFF. DNA for the CDR3: TGTGCCAGCAGCTCGCTAAACTCCGCCCCCAATGAGCAGTTCTTC.

This rearrangement joins TRBV9 to TRBJ2-1, with D perhaps given as TRBD1 or TRBD2 (5 bases each). Germline CDR1 SGDLS, CDR2 YYNGEE. The CDR3 spans 16 residues. V lost 3 bases and J 8 bases, leaving 21 bases between the germline ends. In DNA form, the CDR3 reads TGTGCCAGCAGCGGAGGGACCAATCGGATTAGCGATGAGCAGTTCTTC. Residues: CASSGGTNRISDEQFF.

The table lists this clonotype with a few counts. This chain joins TRBV12-3 or TRBV12-4 and TRBJ2-5; possibly TRBD2 for D (5 bases). Deletions cut 8 bases from V and 5 bases from J, with 15 bases between. CDR3 length equals 13 residues. CDR3 amino acids: CASSNGGLETQYF. The CDR3 coding sequence is TGTGCCAGCTCGAACGGCGGGCTGGAGACCCAGTACTTC.

This clonotype was detected many times. The chain carries TRBV5-6 and TRBJ2-3; no definite D call. Germline CDR1 reads SGHDT; CDR2 reads YYEEEE. There are 16 residues in the CDR3. With 1 base removed from V and 0 bases from J, the gap between germline ends came to 12 bases. In nucleotides, the CDR3 is TGTGCCAGCAGCTTGTTTGTTGTGGGGAGCACAGATACGCAGTATTTT. Its protein is CASSLFVVGSTDTQYF.

The chain combines TRBV7-9 with TRBJ2-3; perhaps D is TRBD1 or TRBD2 (5 bases each). Deletions cut 2 bases from V and 3 bases from J, with 12 bases between. Per the germline V gene, CDR1 is SEHNR and CDR2 is FQNEAQ (reference sequence). The CDR3 sequence is 15 residues long. For the CDR3, the DNA is TGTGCCAGCAGCTTAAGTGGGACCATGACAGATACGCAGTATTTT. Translating it yields CASSLSGTMTDTQYF.

In this sample, this clonotype turned up many times. The chain joins TRBV27 to TRBJ2-2; no clear D gene. This CDR3 comprises 17 residues. V gave up 8 bases and J gave up 5 bases, with 24 bases separating them. CDR1 and CDR2 from the germline V gene are MNHEY and SMNVEV (reference sequence). The CDR3 region is CASSYLGGYSRTGELFF. The CDR3 DNA follows: TGTGCCAGCTCCTACCTCGGCGGCTACAGTAGAACCGGGGAGCTGTTTTTT.

This clonotype showed up many times. This sequence joins TRBV5-6 and TRBJ1-4; no reliable D call. Trimming cost V 0 bases and J 15 bases, with 12 bases left between them. The CDR3 length is 12 residues. The germline gives CDR1 SGHDT, CDR2 YYEEEE. The CDR3 spells CASSLGVGQLFF. CDR3 DNA: TGTGCCAGCAGCTTGGGAGTCGGGCAGTTGTTTTTT.

The sample holds many counts of this clonotype. The genes are TRBV3-1 and TRBJ1-1; the match to TRBD1 covers 9 bases. V was pared by 4 bases and J by 4 bases, with 13 bases of the junction left unmatched. This CDR3 is built from 17 residues. Germline CDR1 is LGHDT and CDR2 is YNNKEL (reference sequence). The CDR3 here is CASSRNPGQGFGTEAFF. CDR3 nucleotides: TGTGCCAGCAGCCGTAATCCGGGACAGGGATTCGGCACTGAAGCTTTCTTT.

This clonotype was seen a handful of times. This chain links TRBV5-1 with TRBJ1-1; possible D gene TRBD1, 5 bases. Germline V CDR1 and CDR2: SGHRS, YFSETQ. This CDR3 is 14 amino acids long. Trimming shortened V by 2 bases and J by 1 base, and 9 bases separated the two germline ends. The CDR3 region has the DNA TGCGCCAGCAGCTTCAGACAGCCGAACACTGAAGCTTTCTTT. It codes for CASSFRQPNTEAFF.

This clonotype has only a few counts. The J gene is TRBJ2-1, the V gene TRBV14, with TRBD1 as a possible D gene (6 bases). This CDR3 contains 14 residues. V was clipped by 3 bases and J by 6 bases, with 12 bases between them. Per the germline V gene, CDR1 is SGHDN and CDR2 is FVKESK. The CDR3 coding sequence is TGTGCCAGCAGCCATAACCCGACAGGCAATGAGCAGTTCTTC. Its translation is CASSHNPTGNEQFF.

This clonotype was seen many times. The chain uses TRBV7-8 and TRBJ1-1, with a weak D call TRBD1 (6 bases). The CDR3 extends over 13 amino acids. Trimming cost V 5 bases and J 3 bases, with 10 bases left between them. Germline V gives CDR1 SGHVS, CDR2 FQNEAQ. CDR3 nucleotide sequence: TGTGCCAGCAGCAGGGGGAGGGACACTGAAGCTTTCTTT. It encodes CASSRGRDTEAFF.

The chain couples TRBV20-1 to TRBJ1-5; no firm D call. The CDR3 loop spans 15 amino acids. Per germline, CDR1 DFQATT and CDR2 SNEGSKA (reference sequence). With 2 bases removed from V and 1 base from J, the gap between germline ends came to 12 bases. The CDR3 loop is CSARHLGFSNQPQHF. The CDR3 DNA reads TGCAGTGCTAGACATCTTGGTTTCAGCAATCAGCCCCAGCATTTT.